The sequence of this TCR beta chain was determined in a study of T cell responses to AZD1222 COVID-19 vaccine. The sample holds a few counts of this clone. The assay was immunoSEQ multiplex PCR, and TCRdb's table has in-frame clones only and misses some. This sample has around 65,000 clones, with approximately 83% found just once. The CDR3 is 16 residues long. Trimming stripped 5 bases from V and 6 bases from J, with 19 bases between. Germline V CDR1 and CDR2: MNHEY, SVGEGT. This chain links TRBV6-2 or TRBV6-3 with TRBJ2-2; possibly TRBD1 or TRBD2 for D (5 bases each). The sequenced sample was peripheral blood, obtained on day 0 of AZD1222 vaccination. The receptor was isolated from an adult in good health. DNA of the CDR3: TGTGCCAGCAGTCGGGAAGGGGCGGCGGCCTCCGGGGAGCTGTTTTTT. Amino acids: CASSREGAAASGELFF.